This T cell receptor (beta chain) comes out of a study of CD8+ T cells in alopecia areata. RNA extraction was followed by reverse transcription into cDNA, which acted as the sequencing template. Some clones are missing from TCRdb's copy, which holds only in-frame ones; the method was immunoSEQ multiplex PCR. Of about 120,000 clones listed, around 60% were seen once; the top ten hold 5.7%. Germline V CDR1 and CDR2: SGHDT, YYEEEE. The CDR3 has 14 residues. Deletions cut 0 bases from V and 3 bases from J, with 9 bases between. This clone has only a few counts. Described treatment: oral pan-JAK inhibitor, 5-10 mg twice daily.

The sequence was obtained from a human donor with alopecia areata. The sequencing here drew on CD4+ T cells sorted from blood, taken at week 4, from a patient treated with tofacitinib. The chain recombines TRBV5-6 with TRBJ2-5; D unclear. The DNA for the CDR3 is TGTGCCAGCAGCTTGGTTGAACCAAAAGAGACCCAGTACTTC. This translates into CASSLVEPKETQYF.